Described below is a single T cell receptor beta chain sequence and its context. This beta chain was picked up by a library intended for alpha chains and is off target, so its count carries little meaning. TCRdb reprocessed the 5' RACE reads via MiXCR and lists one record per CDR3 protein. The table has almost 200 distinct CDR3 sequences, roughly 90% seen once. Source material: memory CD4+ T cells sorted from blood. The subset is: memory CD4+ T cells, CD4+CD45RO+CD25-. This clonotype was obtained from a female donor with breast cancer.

The chain's CDR3 is CSARDRPRSSSSAFF. CDR3 nucleotide sequence: TGCAGTGCTAGGGACAGACCTAGGAGCTCTTCCTCAGCTTTCTTT. The chain has TRBV20-1 and TRBJ1-1; TRBD1 is a possible D gene (6 bases). V lost 3 bases and J lost 10, with 24 bases in between. From germline, CDR1 is DFQATT and CDR2 SNEGSKA (reference sequence). CDR3 length equals 15 residues.